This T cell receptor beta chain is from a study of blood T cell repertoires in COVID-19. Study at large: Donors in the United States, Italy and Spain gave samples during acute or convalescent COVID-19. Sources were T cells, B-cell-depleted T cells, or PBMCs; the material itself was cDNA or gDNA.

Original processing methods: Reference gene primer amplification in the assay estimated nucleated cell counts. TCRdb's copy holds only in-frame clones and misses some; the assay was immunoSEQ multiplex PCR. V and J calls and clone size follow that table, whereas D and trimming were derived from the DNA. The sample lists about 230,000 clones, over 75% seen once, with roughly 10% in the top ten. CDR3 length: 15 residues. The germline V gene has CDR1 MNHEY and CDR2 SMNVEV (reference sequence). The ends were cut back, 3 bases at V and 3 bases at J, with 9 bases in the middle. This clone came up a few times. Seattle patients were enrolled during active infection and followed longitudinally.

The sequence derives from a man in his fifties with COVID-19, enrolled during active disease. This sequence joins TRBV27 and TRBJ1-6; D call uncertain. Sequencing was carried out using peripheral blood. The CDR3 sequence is CASSLGRVYNSPLHF. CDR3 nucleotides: TGTGCCAGCAGTTTGGGCAGAGTCTATAATTCACCCCTCCACTTT.